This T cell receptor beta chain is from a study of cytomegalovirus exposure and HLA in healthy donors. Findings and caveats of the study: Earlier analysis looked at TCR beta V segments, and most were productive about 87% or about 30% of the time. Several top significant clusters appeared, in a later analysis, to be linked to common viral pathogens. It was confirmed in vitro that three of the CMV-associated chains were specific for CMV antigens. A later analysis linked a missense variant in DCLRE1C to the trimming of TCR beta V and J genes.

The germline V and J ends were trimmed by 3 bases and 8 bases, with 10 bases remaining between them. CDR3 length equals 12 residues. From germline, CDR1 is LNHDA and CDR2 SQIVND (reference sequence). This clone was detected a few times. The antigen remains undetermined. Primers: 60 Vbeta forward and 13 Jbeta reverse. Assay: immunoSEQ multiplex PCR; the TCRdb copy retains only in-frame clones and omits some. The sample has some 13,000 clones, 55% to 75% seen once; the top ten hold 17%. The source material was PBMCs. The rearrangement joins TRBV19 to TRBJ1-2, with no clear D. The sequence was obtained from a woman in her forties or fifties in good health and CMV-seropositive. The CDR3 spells CASSIGDRGYTF. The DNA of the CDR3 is TGTGCCAGTAGTATCGGGGATCGAGGCTACACCTTC.